The 8 T cell receptor beta chains listed next were all sequenced from one sample in a study of T cells after somatic rescue of genetic block. The repertoire was sequenced with immunoSEQ multiplex PCR; TCRdb's copy has only in-frame clones and lacks some. The table has some 67,000 clones, approximately 90% seen once. Sequencing used peripheral blood mononuclear cells (PBMCs). The receptors originated from a man aged 40-50 years.

The chain joins TRBV30 to TRBJ2-1, with 9 positions matching TRBD2. V lost 7 bases to trimming and J lost 0 bases; unmatched junction nucleotides: 25. CDR3 length: 21 residues. In germline, CDR1 is GTSNPN, CDR2 SVGIG (reference sequence). CDR3 in amino acids: CASSVGAGSGGITSSYNEQFF. DNA for the CDR3: TGTGCCTCCTCGGTTGGGGCTGGAAGCGGGGGGATCACTAGCTCCTACAATGAGCAGTTCTTC.

This chain links TRBV18 with TRBJ1-3; D is undetermined. Trimming took off 0 bases at V and 0 bases at J, with 6 bases between the two ends. CDR3 size: 15 residues. Germline CDR1 and CDR2: KGHSH and LQKENI. CDR3 sequence: CASSPPLVSGNTIYF. Written as DNA, the CDR3 is TGTGCCAGCTCACCACCTTTGGTCTCTGGAAACACCATATATTTT.

This chain links TRBV5-1 with TRBJ1-5, with 8 nucleotides matching TRBD1. Germline-derived CDR1 and CDR2 are SGHRS and YFSETQ. J gave up 9 bases and V 4 bases, and 9 bases lay outside the gene matches. This CDR3 spans 14 amino acids. CDR3 sequence reads: CASSPGTGNWPQHF. DNA of the CDR3: TGCGCCAGCAGCCCCGGGACAGGCAACTGGCCCCAGCATTTT.

The chain couples TRBV11-2 to TRBJ1-1, with D maybe TRBD1 (5 bases). The CDR3 runs 18 residues. V lost 1 base and J 1 base, leaving 19 bases between the germline ends. CDR1 and CDR2 (germline): SGHAT, FQNNGV. The DNA for the CDR3 is TGTGCCAGCAGCTTAGTTTGGGGCAGGCGGAACCCGAACACTGAAGCTTTCTTT. It encodes CASSLVWGRRNPNTEAFF.

This chain joins TRBV7-9 and TRBJ2-1; perhaps TRBD2 as D (5 bases). The germline V and J ends were trimmed by 5 bases and 0 bases, with 14 bases remaining between them. The CDR3 is made up of 16 amino acids. Germline assignment: CDR1 SEHNR and CDR2 FQNEAQ (reference sequence). The CDR3 coding sequence is TGTGCCAGCAGCACGATAGCGACAAGCTCCTACAATGAGCAGTTCTTC. Protein: CASSTIATSSYNEQFF.

This chain links TRBV11-3 with TRBJ2-5; D perhaps matches TRBD1 (6 bases). This CDR3 is 13 amino acids long. V lost 4 bases, J lost 4 bases, and 10 bases lay in between. CDR1 SGHNT and CDR2 YENEEA come from the germline V gene. The CDR3 spells CASSSGQTETQYF. The CDR3 DNA sequence: TGTGCCAGCAGCTCCGGACAGACAGAGACCCAGTACTTC.

The rearrangement uses TRBV7-9 and TRBJ1-2, with no clear D. The CDR3 runs to 13 residues. Germline lookup yields CDR1 SEHNR and CDR2 FQNEAQ (reference sequence). V was trimmed by 3 bases and J by 5 bases, leaving 10 bases between them. The CDR3 sequence is CASSFRTGYGYTF. The DNA of the CDR3 is TGTGCCAGCAGCTTCCGGACGGGGTATGGCTACACCTTC. Looking up the rest from reference TRBV7-9 and TRBJ1-2 gives the full variable domain: DTGVSQNPRHKITKRGQNVTFRCDPISEHNRLYWYRQTLGQGPEFLTYFQNEAQLEKSRLLSDRFSAERPKGSFSTLEIQRTEQGDSAMYLCASSFRTGYGYTFGSGTRLTVV.

The rearrangement joins TRBV5-1 to TRBJ2-1, with TRBD1 as a possible D gene (6 bases). Germline V CDR1 and CDR2: SGHRS, YFSETQ. CDR3 length: 13 residues. V gave up 4 bases and J gave up 8 bases, with 13 bases separating them. The CDR3 coding sequence is TGCGCCAGCAGCAAAAACAGGGTCGATGAGCAGTTCTTC. Encoded protein: CASSKNRVDEQFF. Combining the CDR3 with reference TRBV5-1 and TRBJ2-1 gives the whole variable domain KAGVTQTPRYLIKTRGQQVTLSCSPISGHRSVSWYQQTPGQGLQFLFEYFSETQRNKGNFPGRFSGRQFSNSRSEMNVSTLELGDSALYLCASSKNRVDEQFFGPGTRLTVL.